These T cell receptor beta chains were read from a single sample in a study of sequential checkpoint blockade in melanoma. Repertoires were generated with immunoSEQ multiplex PCR, while TCRdb's copy carries only in-frame clones and drops some. The sample lists 30,000 to 40,000 clones, 70% to 90% seen once, with around 6% in the top ten. Sequencing was performed on CD8+ T cells sorted from blood (inferred from file names), taken from a patient given nivolumab and ipilimumab in sequence. The receptors stem from a human donor with melanoma. Both conserved end residues are part of each CDR3. The order of the fields is V gene, clone size, J gene, D gene, CDR3 DNA, CDR3 protein. D genes are given only for firm matches. Clone size is stated in some rows and not others, as once, few, many or a class when expanded.

TRBV19,-,TRBJ2-6,TRBD1,TGTGCCAGTAGTCTCAGGACAGGGCTTTACTCTTCTGGGGCCAACGTCCTGACTTTC,CASSLRTGLYSSGANVLTF
TRBV5-1,-,TRBJ1-1,TRBD1,TGCGCCAGCAGCGGAGACTGGACAGGGAAGACTGAAGCTTTCTTT,CASSGDWTGKTEAFF
TRBV29-1,-,TRBJ2-7,-,TGCAGCGTTCTAATGGGGGGCTACGAGCAGTACTTC,CSVLMGGYEQYF
TRBV28,-,TRBJ2-1,TRBD2,TGTGCCAGCAGTGGACTAGCGGGAGGTAATGAGCAGTTCTTC,CASSGLAGGNEQFF
TRBV5-1,-,TRBJ2-5,-,TGCGCCAGCAGCTCAGGGGTATTGTTGGAGACCCAGTACTTC,CASSSGVLLETQYF
TRBV19,-,TRBJ2-1,TRBD2,TGTGCCAGCCGGAGGGCTAGCGGGAGTTTTGGTGAGCAGTTCTTC,CASRRASGSFGEQFF
TRBV4-1,-,TRBJ2-7,TRBD1,TGCGCCAGCAGCCTCCGGCCGGGACAGGGGCCCCCCGAGCAGTACTTC,CASSLRPGQGPPEQYF
TRBV6-5,-,TRBJ2-2,-,TGTGCCAGCAGCCTCGCAGGGGCCGGGGAGCTGTTTTTT,CASSLAGAGELFF
TRBV6-5,-,TRBJ2-7,TRBD1,TGTGCCAGCGGGTCGACAGGGGTTGAACAGTACTTC,CASGSTGVEQYF
TRBV10-3,-,TRBJ2-7,-,TGTGCCATCAGTGAGGATAGTTACGAGCAGTACTTC,CAISEDSYEQYF
TRBV4-1,-,TRBJ1-2,-,TGCGCCAGCAGCCCCGGGTTGGACTATGGCTACACCTTC,CASSPGLDYGYTF
TRBV7-9,few,TRBJ1-1,TRBD1,TGCCGGAGAAGGGGGCCTGAAGCTTTCTTT,CRRRGPEAFF
TRBV9,-,TRBJ2-5,TRBD2,TGTGCCAGCAGCGCCTTTCTAGCGGGAGGCGGAGAGACCCAGTACTTC,CASSAFLAGGGETQYF
TRBV11-2,-,TRBJ2-1,TRBD1,TGTGCCAGCAGCTCCGGACAGGGGAAGTACAATGAGCAGTTCTTC,CASSSGQGKYNEQFF
TRBV19,few,TRBJ1-1,-,TGTGCCAGTAGTATGGGAGGGAACACTGAAGCTTTCTTT,CASSMGGNTEAFF
TRBV9,once,TRBJ2-2,-,TGTGCCAGCAGCCCCGGGGCCGGGGAGCTGTTTTTT,CASSPGAGELFF
TRBV5-6,-,TRBJ1-4,TRBD1,TGTGCCAGCAGCCCAACCGGGACAGCTAATGAAAAACTGTTTTTT,CASSPTGTANEKLFF
TRBV2,-,TRBJ2-7,-,TGTGCCAGCAGTGAAGCTACAGGGACTAACGAGCAGTACTTC,CASSEATGTNEQYF
TRBV4-1,-,TRBJ1-1,-,TGCGCCAGCAGCCAGGACAGTTTAACTGAAGCTTTCTTT,CASSQDSLTEAFF
TRBV12-2,-,TRBJ1-2,-,TGTGCAAGTCGCCATTTCCGGGAGGGAAGTGCCTATGGCTACACCTTC,CASRHFREGSAYGYTF
TRBV28,-,TRBJ1-1,-,TGTGCCAGCAGTCCCCTGGGGGGGTTGAACACTGAAGCTTTCTTT,CASSPLGGLNTEAFF
TRBV25-1,-,TRBJ1-1,-,TGTGCCAGCATCATGGGAGGGGGGCTTCCTTTCTTT,CASIMGGGLPFF
TRBV10-3,-,TRBJ2-7,TRBD2,TGTGCCATCAAGGATGCGGGAGGGGTCTACGGGCAGTACTTC,CAIKDAGGVYGQYF
TRBV9,-,TRBJ2-7,TRBD1,TGTGCCAGCAGCCGGGACAGGGGAATCTACGAGCAGTACTTC,CASSRDRGIYEQYF
TRBV28,-,TRBJ1-2,-,TGTGCCAGCAGCCCCTTCACAGGGAACTATGGCTACACCTTC,CASSPFTGNYGYTF
TRBV15,-,TRBJ2-5,TRBD2,TGTGCCACCAGCAAGGGACTAGCGGGTCAAGAGACCCAGTACTTC,CATSKGLAGQETQYF
TRBV18,once,TRBJ2-5,TRBD1,TGTGCCAGCTCACCGCCAGAACAGGGGTTCGAGGGGGAGACCCAGTACTTC,CASSPPEQGFEGETQYF
TRBV5-5,-,TRBJ2-7,-,TGTGCCAGCAGCTTGGGAGGACAAAGCTCCTACGAGCAGTACTTC,CASSLGGQSSYEQYF
TRBV28,-,TRBJ1-5,-,TGTGCCAGCAGTCCACCGACACTTGTTAGCAATCAGCCCCAGCATTTT,CASSPPTLVSNQPQHF
TRBV6-5,-,TRBJ2-3,-,TGTGCCAGCAGTTACGGGGCCAACCCCGGAGATACGCAGTATTTT,CASSYGANPGDTQYF
TRBV28,-,TRBJ2-7,-,TGTGCCAGCAGTCCTGGGGACTTTTACTACGAGCAGTACTTC,CASSPGDFYYEQYF
TRBV25-1,-,TRBJ2-3,-,TGTGCCAGCAGTGAATTTTCCGGGATCACAGATACGCAGTATTTT,CASSEFSGITDTQYF
TRBV25-1,-,TRBJ1-1,-,TGTGCCAGCAGTGTTCATATAGGAATCAAACTCGGGGACACTGAAGCTTTCTTT,CASSVHIGIKLGDTEAFF
TRBV27,-,TRBJ2-5,-,TGTGCCAGCAGTTTGAACAGGCTTTCCCAAGAGACCCAGTACTTC,CASSLNRLSQETQYF
TRBV30,-,TRBJ1-1,-,TGTGCCTGGATGGGCGTACAGAAGAACACTGAAGCTTTCTTT,CAWMGVQKNTEAFF
TRBV27,-,TRBJ2-7,TRBD1,TGTGCCAGCAGTTTGGGACAGGGGTTCGACGAGCAGTACTTC,CASSLGQGFDEQYF
TRBV5-6,-,TRBJ1-3,TRBD1,TGTGCCAGCAGCAGGACAGGGCGAACTGGAAACACCATATATTTT,CASSRTGRTGNTIYF
TRBV5-1,-,TRBJ2-2,TRBD2,TGCGCCAGCACCCCTAGCGGGGGTTCGAACACCGGGGAGCTGTTTTTT,CASTPSGGSNTGELFF
TRBV27,-,TRBJ1-1,-,TGTGCCAGCACCGTACAGGGCGGGGGCACTGAAGCTTTCTTT,CASTVQGGGTEAFF
TRBV29-1,-,TRBJ2-1,TRBD1,TGCAGCGTTGCGAGTGGGCAGGGGGCGAATGAGCAGTTCTTC,CSVASGQGANEQFF
TRBV29-1,-,TRBJ1-1,-,TGCAGCGTTGAAGCTCTTATCGGGAACACTGAAGCTTTCTTT,CSVEALIGNTEAFF
TRBV29-1,few,TRBJ1-1,TRBD1,TGCAGCGTTCTCGGGACAGGGGCTTTCTTT,CSVLGTGAFF
TRBV27,-,TRBJ2-7,-,TGTGCCAGCAGCTCCAGAGGGAACTGCGAGCAGTACTTC,CASSSRGNCEQYF
TRBV28,-,TRBJ2-7,-,TGTGCCAGCAGTTCTCCGGGACACATCTACGAGCAGTACTTC,CASSSPGHIYEQYF
TRBV15,-,TRBJ2-7,TRBD1,TGTGCCACCAGCAGGCTCGGACAGGGCCACGAGCAGTACTTC,CATSRLGQGHEQYF
TRBV6-1,-,TRBJ2-1,TRBD2,TGTGCCAGCAGTGAAGAACCGGGACTAGCGGGAGATGAGCAGTTCTTC,CASSEEPGLAGDEQFF
TRBV27,-,TRBJ1-1,-,TGTGCCAGCAGTTTAACGGAGGTCGCGAACACTGAAGCTTTCTTT,CASSLTEVANTEAFF
TRBV7-9,-,TRBJ1-1,TRBD1,TGTGCCAGCAGCTCCGGACAGGGTAACACTGAAGCTTTCTTT,CASSSGQGNTEAFF
TRBV5-1,-,TRBJ1-6,TRBD1,TGCGCCAGCAGCCCTTCGACCCCGGGACAGGCTTCTTCACCCCTCCACTTT,CASSPSTPGQASSPLHF
TRBV9,few,TRBJ2-1,TRBD2,TGTGCCAGCAGCATTAGCGGGAGACCCTACAATGAGCAGTTCTTC,CASSISGRPYNEQFF
TRBV28,-,TRBJ1-5,-,TGTGCCACTGAGAGCGACCGTAATCAGCCCCAGCATTTT,CATESDRNQPQHF
TRBV7-9,-,TRBJ1-2,TRBD1,TGTGCCGCACTACAGGGGGCCTATGGCTACACCTTC,CAALQGAYGYTF
TRBV4-2,-,TRBJ1-2,TRBD1,TGTGCCAGCAGCCAAGATCATTTATTGAGGACAGGTGGAACCTATGGCTACACCTTC,CASSQDHLLRTGGTYGYTF
TRBV2,-,TRBJ2-5,TRBD2,TGTGCCAGCAGTTACTCTAGCGGGGGGACTCAAGAGACCCAGTACTTC,CASSYSSGGTQETQYF
TRBV5-4,-,TRBJ2-7,TRBD1,TGTGCCAGCAGCTTGGAGGACAGGGACTACGAGCAGTACTTC,CASSLEDRDYEQYF
TRBV2,-,TRBJ2-7,-,TGTGCCAGCAGTGAAATTGGCAGCTCCTACGAGCAGTACTTC,CASSEIGSSYEQYF
TRBV5-1,few,TRBJ2-3,-,TGCGCCAGCAGCTTACAGGGCACAGATACGCAGTATTTT,CASSLQGTDTQYF
TRBV7-8,-,TRBJ2-5,-,TGTGCCAGCAGCCCTCCGGGCCAAGAGACCCAGTACTTC,CASSPPGQETQYF
TRBV27,once,TRBJ2-7,-,TGTGCCAGCAGGTGGGCCGGGAGCTCCTACGAGCAGTACTTC,CASRWAGSSYEQYF